These T cell receptor beta chains were read from a single sample in a study of T cells in Graves' hyperthyroidism and ophthalmopathy. TCRdb reprocessed the multiplex PCR reads with MiXCR, giving one entry per CDR3 protein. The repertoire holds about 37,000 distinct CDR3 sequences, with 50% to 55% as singletons. What was sequenced was blood. These receptors all stem from a man between 40 and 49 years old with Graves' ophthalmopathy. CDR3s include the opening cysteine and the closing phenylalanine or tryptophan.

>TRBV19
CASSSSGTGAFNQPQHF
>TRBV7-3
CASSFHQGANEQFF
>TRBV10-3
CAISTGPASETQHF
>TRBV9
CASSVSWASGRAEQYF
>TRBV20-1
CSASSPGLREYF
>TRBV25-1
CAEGQTEQYF
>TRBV12-3/TRBV12-4
CAAGVAPAGELFF
>TRBV2
CASSGGDSSGYTF
>TRBV3-1
CASSQLITTGRNTEAFF
>TRBV5-6
CASSLTSGVQETQYF
>TRBV2
CASKETSGGYNEQFF
>TRBV10-3
CAISAGGEDTQYF
>TRBV7-3
CASSPVGFSADGYTF
>TRBV12-2
CASRLETGGLGYTF
>TRBV28
CASSPWTSGRAESYEQYF
>TRBV14
CASSQGPRASYEQYF
>TRBV11-3
CASSLYRDRGFGEQFF
>TRBV28
CASQRTLSGNTIYF
>TRBV7-3
CASSVASGGNAGELFF
>TRBV2
CASGDSRRSSYNEQFF
>TRBV6-5
CASQRGGNSPLHF
>TRBV2
CASSVNRVTDTQYF
>TRBV20-1
CSARVGTQYF
>TRBV30
CAWSPGGPLEQYF
>TRBV6-5
CASSSPGMGEKLFF
>TRBV7-6
CASSGERGNEPQHF
>TRBV29-1
CSVGRGSGRTPYEQYF
>TRBV19
CASSPITAGKTGAFF
>TRBV7-7
CASSLRLQETQYF
>TRBV28
CASSPRTGGVQETQYF
>TRBV4-1
CASSRSLGSPRGETQYF
>TRBV6-5
CASSYSSRGSSGNTIYF
>TRBV9
CASSVTGNTGGRPKYF
>TRBV12-3/TRBV12-4
CASSLTGVFQYF
>TRBV7-3
CASSSSGGGYGYTF
>TRBV6-5
CASSYSGHYGYTF
>TRBV19
CASTTMRGNYQPQHF
>TRBV19
CASSPPAKNIQYF
>TRBV10-2
CASSVSGGAPPCSYEQYF
>TRBV6-1
CATNFGLAGTGELFF
>TRBV24-1
CATSDLHNMTSGVYEQYF
>TRBV18
CASSPGTTNEKLFF
>TRBV7-8
CASSLAPDRGYAGELFF
>TRBV7-9
CASSLVRGYGYTF
>TRBV2
CASSQDRATYEQYF
>TRBV25-1
CASSARVGQTGNGYTF
>TRBV24-1
CATSDPRDSFTDTQYF
>TRBV2
CASTRIRESGEQFF
>TRBV20-1
CSARDSGATSYGYTF
>TRBV3-1
CASSQEGRGYNEQFF
>TRBV11-3
CASSLDQGGREQFF
>TRBV11-2
CASSYGQGGYGYTF
>TRBV20-1
CGAHVGGAGNSPLHF
>TRBV29-1
CSLNRGAPYNEQFF
>TRBV28
CASSTTSHDDTQYF
>TRBV5-1
CASSLELQGTGELFF
>TRBV9
CASSGLNEKLFF
>TRBV6-5
CASSGPGQLNPPLHF
>TRBV25-1
CASSASGGRLYNSPLHF